Shown below are 13 T cell receptor beta chains from a single sample sequenced in a study of blood T cell repertoires in COVID-19. Sequencing was performed with immunoSEQ multiplex PCR; in TCRdb, only in-frame clones are kept and a portion is missing. The sample has around 310,000 clones; approximately 92% are singletons. The sample consisted of peripheral blood. These receptors all stem from a young woman with COVID-19, enrolled during active disease.

The chain carries TRBV5-1 and TRBJ2-5, with TRBD2 as a possible D gene (6 bases). Germline V CDR1 and CDR2: SGHRS, YFSETQ. V lost 4 bases to trimming and J lost 4 bases, with 14 bases between them. The CDR3 totals 14 residues. The CDR3 protein is CASSRDGGRETQYF. The CDR3 DNA reads TGCGCCAGCAGCCGGGACGGGGGACGAGAGACCCAGTACTTC.

The chain recombines TRBV24-1 with TRBJ1-5, with TRBD1 matching over 7 bases. This CDR3 spans 15 amino acids. CDR1 is KGHDR, CDR2 SFDVKD, per germline. J lost 5 bases, V lost 8 bases, and 11 bases had no gene match. CDR3 residues: CATIGEGAEYQPQHF. As DNA, the CDR3 is TGTGCCACCATTGGAGAGGGGGCTGAATATCAGCCCCAGCATTTT.

This clone was seen a single time. CDR3 protein: CASSPLLAGAVETQYF. In nucleotides, the CDR3 is TGTGCCAGCAGCCCACTACTAGCGGGAGCGGTAGAGACCCAGTACTTC. The chain uses TRBV14 and TRBJ2-5; 11 nucleotides match TRBD2. The CDR3 has 16 residues. Germline V gives CDR1 SGHDN, CDR2 FVKESK. V trimming: 4 bases; J trimming: 4 bases; junction bases outside the gene matches: 8.

This clone was counted only a few times. The genes are TRBV28 and TRBJ2-7; a possible D gene is TRBD2 (6 bases). Per germline, CDR1 MDHEN and CDR2 SYDVKM. Trimming shortened V by 2 bases and J by 0 bases, and 11 bases separated the two germline ends. The CDR3 runs to 15 residues. CDR3 residues: CASSLRGMSSYEQYF. In DNA form, the CDR3 reads TGTGCCAGCAGTTTACGGGGGATGAGCTCCTACGAGCAGTACTTC.

This clone has just one count. The gene calls are TRBV10-3 and TRBJ2-2; 8 bases are a match to TRBD2. Germline CDR1 reads ENHRY; CDR2 reads SYGVKD. Trimming took 4 bases from V and 7 from J; bases not matched to a gene: 11. The CDR3 runs to 16 residues. The CDR3 region has the DNA TGTGCCATCAGTGGAGGCGACACCGGGACTAGCGGGGAGCTGTTTTTT. It translates to CAISGGDTGTSGELFF.

This chain connects TRBV23-1 to TRBJ2-5; D is unclear. TRBV23-1 is an ORF for which the function is uncertain. This CDR3 comprises 12 residues. Trimming stripped 3 bases from V and 9 bases from J, with 11 bases between. In nucleotides, the CDR3 is TGCGCCAGCAGTCAGCCGCGCTCGGCCCAGTACTTC. Protein sequence: CASSQPRSAQYF.

The chain recombines TRBV10-3 with TRBJ2-2, with TRBD1 matching over 7 bases. The CDR3 extends over 14 amino acids. V trimming: 7 bases; J trimming: 1 base; junction bases outside the gene matches: 3. CDR1 and CDR2 (germline): ENHRY, SYGVKD. The CDR3 region is CAITGTENTGELFF. CDR3 sequence (DNA): TGTGCCATCACCGGGACAGAGAACACCGGGGAGCTGTTTTTT.

This clone has only a few counts. The rearrangement joins TRBV7-8 to TRBJ1-1; D call uncertain. Per germline, CDR1 SGHVS and CDR2 FQNEAQ. CDR3 length: 14 amino acids. Trimming shortened V by 2 bases and J by 4 bases, and 11 bases separated the two germline ends. CDR3 nucleotides: TGTGCCAGCAGCTTATCCGACGGAGGCACTGAAGCTTTCTTT. This encodes CASSLSDGGTEAFF.

This clone was seen many times. This chain connects TRBV6-5 to TRBJ2-7; D unresolved. Trimming pared 11 bases from V and 7 bases from J, leaving 21 bases between. The germline V gene encodes CDR1 MNHEY and CDR2 SVGAGI. This CDR3 contains 13 residues. CDR3 bases: TGTGCCTGCCGAGGCAGTATTCCCTCGGAGCAGTACTTC. The encoded protein is CACRGSIPSEQYF.

DNA for the CDR3: TGTGCCAGCAGCCGCGGACAGGGAGGTGGCTACACCTTC. Translation: CASSRGQGGGYTF. This chain joins TRBV11-2 and TRBJ1-2; 8 bases fit TRBD1. V gave up 5 bases and J gave up 7 bases; unmatched junction bases: 6. There are 13 residues in the CDR3. The germline gives CDR1 SGHAT, CDR2 FQNNGV.

The chain is built from TRBV5-8 and TRBJ2-7; TRBD1 matches 8 bases. Trimming removed 5 bases from V and 1 base from J; junction bases left unmatched: 5. CDR3 length: 14 amino acids. The germline gives CDR1 SGHTS, CDR2 YDEGEE. The CDR3 sequence is CASRTGAGSYEQYF. DNA of the CDR3: TGTGCCAGCAGGACAGGGGCAGGATCCTACGAGCAGTACTTC.

The chain joins TRBV9 to TRBJ2-1, with 11 bases fitting TRBD2. The CDR3 is 17 amino acids. CDR1 SGDLS and CDR2 YYNGEE come from the germline V gene. With V trimmed by 3 bases and J by 10 bases, 15 bases remained unmatched. CDR3 DNA: TGTGCCAGCAGCGCTGACATAGCGGGAGGGCCGATGGGGGAGCAGTTCTTC. It translates to CASSADIAGGPMGEQFF.

This clone was counted a single time. The chain is built from TRBV20-1 and TRBJ2-7, with 7 positions matching TRBD2. Trimming took 5 bases from V and 9 from J; bases not matched to a gene: 4. In germline, CDR1 is DFQATT, CDR2 SNEGSKA (reference sequence). The CDR3 contains 10 residues. The CDR3 reads CSALAGVQYF. Written as DNA, the CDR3 is TGCAGTGCTTTAGCGGGTGTGCAGTACTTC.